This TCR beta chain was identified during a study of T cells in Graves' hyperthyroidism and ophthalmopathy. The study excluded patients with uncontrolled infection, other autoimmune disease, pregnancy or lactation. Clinicians diagnosed patients from clinical symptoms, serum thyroxine and TRAb, thyroid ultrasound and orbital computed tomography. Regarding the study as a whole: The majority of expanded thyroid clonotypes above 0.001 also appeared in blood. Using 13 V-J features, a model discriminated ophthalmopathy from stable hyperthyroidism.

Template material for amplifying TCR beta CDR3 regions consisted of RNA transcripts. The HTBI primer set served for first-round RT-PCR of the TCR CDR3. MiXCR, run by TCRdb on the multiplex PCR reads, gives a single entry per CDR3 protein. The repertoire holds 550,000 to 600,000 distinct CDR3 sequences, with 46% as singletons. Comment on this clonotype: What it recognizes is unknown.

This TCR was recovered from an adult woman with Graves' disease, either hyperthyroidism or ophthalmopathy (not recorded which). Sequencing used peripheral blood or thyroid tissue (not recorded which).

The CDR3 DNA reads TGCAGCGTCACCGGGACCGGGACCACTGAAGCTTTCTTT. It specifies CSVTGTGTTEAFF. The rearrangement joins TRBV29-1 to TRBJ1-1; maybe TRBD1 (5 bases). Germline V gives CDR1 SQVTM, CDR2 ANQGSEA. The CDR3 spans 13 residues. Trimming removed 6 bases at V and 4 bases at J, with 15 bases between.